Ten or more counts support the clone carrying this T cell receptor (beta chain). These data originate in a study of T cells after yellow fever vaccination. MiXCR was run by TCRdb on the 5' RACE reads, yielding one entry per CDR3 protein. This sample has 300,000 to 400,000 distinct CDR3 sequences, with roughly an eighth found just once. The CDR3 loop spans 12 amino acids. Trimming cost V 7 bases and J 4 bases, with 8 bases left between them. The germline gives CDR1 ENHRY, CDR2 SYGVKD. This clonotype was obtained from a man younger than 30 who received the YFV17D yellow fever vaccine. This chain uses TRBV10-3 with TRBJ2-1; D might be TRBD2 (5 bases). This sample comprised CD4+ T cells sorted from PBMCs, obtained 15 days after the yellow fever booster vaccination. The CDR3 DNA follows: TGTGCCATCAAAGGGAGATACAATGAGCAGTTCTTC. Amino acids: CAIKGRYNEQFF.